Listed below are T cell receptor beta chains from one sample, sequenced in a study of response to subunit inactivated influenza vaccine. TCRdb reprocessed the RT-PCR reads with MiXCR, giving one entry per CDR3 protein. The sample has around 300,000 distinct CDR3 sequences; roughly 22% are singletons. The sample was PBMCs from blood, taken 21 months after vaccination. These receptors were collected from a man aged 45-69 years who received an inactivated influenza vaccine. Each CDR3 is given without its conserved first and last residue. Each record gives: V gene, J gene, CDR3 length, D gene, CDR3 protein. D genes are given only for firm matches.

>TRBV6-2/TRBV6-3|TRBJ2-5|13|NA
ASRRRIRPQETQY
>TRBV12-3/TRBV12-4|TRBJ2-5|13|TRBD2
ASSYTSGAGETQY
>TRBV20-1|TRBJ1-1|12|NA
SAPGGDLNTEAF
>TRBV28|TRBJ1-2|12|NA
ASSSYPANYGYT
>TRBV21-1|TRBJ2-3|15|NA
ASSSPRTTTSTDTQY
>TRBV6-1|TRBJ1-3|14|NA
ASRKRDGYSGNTIY
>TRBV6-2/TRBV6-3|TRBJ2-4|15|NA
ASSYSEGRDAKNIQY
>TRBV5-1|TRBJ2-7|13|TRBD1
ASSMGQGALSEQY
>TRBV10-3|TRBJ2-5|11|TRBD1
AISGQGQETQY
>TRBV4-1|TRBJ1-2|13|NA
ASSQERGLNYGYT
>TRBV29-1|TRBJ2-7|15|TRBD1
SVEGMGQGGIPYEQY
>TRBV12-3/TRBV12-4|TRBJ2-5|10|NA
ASSHHEGTQY
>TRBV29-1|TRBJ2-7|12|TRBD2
SVGEAGSYYEQY
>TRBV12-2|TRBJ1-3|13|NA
ASRPPGVWGNTIY
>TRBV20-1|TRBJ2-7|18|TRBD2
SATHQLGTSKLVGSYEQY
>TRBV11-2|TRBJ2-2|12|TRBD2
ASSSLTSAGELF
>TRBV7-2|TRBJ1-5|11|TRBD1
ASSWDSFGPQH
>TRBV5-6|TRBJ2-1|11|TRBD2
ASSTGGVDEQF
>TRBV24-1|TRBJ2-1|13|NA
ATSDGGKPYNEQF
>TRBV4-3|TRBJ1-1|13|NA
ASSQRRGGNTEAF
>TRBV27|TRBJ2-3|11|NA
ASSLGGRDTQY
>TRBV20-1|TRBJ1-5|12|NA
SASGGQINQPQH
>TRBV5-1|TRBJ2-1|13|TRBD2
ASSSLSASGNEQF
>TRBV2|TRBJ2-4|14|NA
ASSESIGGSKNIQY
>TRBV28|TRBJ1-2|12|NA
ASSPTGLVTGYT
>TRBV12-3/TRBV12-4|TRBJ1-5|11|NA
ASSYSHGQPQH
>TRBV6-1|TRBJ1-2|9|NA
ASSEGNGYT
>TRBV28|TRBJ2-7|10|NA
ASSSTVGEQY
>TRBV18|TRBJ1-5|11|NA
ASSPDNNQPQH
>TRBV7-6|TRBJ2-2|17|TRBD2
ASSFILGTSGGPPGELF